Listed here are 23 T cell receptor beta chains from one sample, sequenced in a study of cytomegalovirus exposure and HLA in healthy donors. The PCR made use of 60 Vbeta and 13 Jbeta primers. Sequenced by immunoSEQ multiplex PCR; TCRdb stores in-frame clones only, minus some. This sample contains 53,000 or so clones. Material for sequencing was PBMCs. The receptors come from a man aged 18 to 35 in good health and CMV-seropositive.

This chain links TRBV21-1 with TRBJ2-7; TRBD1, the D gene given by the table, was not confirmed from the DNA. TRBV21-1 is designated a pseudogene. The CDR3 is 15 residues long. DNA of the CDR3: TGTGCCAGCAGCAAAAAGAACAGGGTCCCCTACGAGCAGTACTTC. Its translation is CASSKKNRVPYEQYF.

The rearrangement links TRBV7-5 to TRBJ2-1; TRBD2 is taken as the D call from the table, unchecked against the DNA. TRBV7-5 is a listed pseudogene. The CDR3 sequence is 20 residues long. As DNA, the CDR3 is TGTGCCAGAAGGGCAGCTAGCGGGAGGGCCTTTGGAGCGTCCTACAATGAGCAGTTCTTC. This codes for CARRAASGRAFGASYNEQFF.

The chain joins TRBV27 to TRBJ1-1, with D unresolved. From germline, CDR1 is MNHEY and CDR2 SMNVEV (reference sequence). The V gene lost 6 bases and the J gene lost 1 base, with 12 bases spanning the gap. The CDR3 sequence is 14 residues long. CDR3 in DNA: TGTGCCAGCAGCCTCGCTAAATCGAACACTGAAGCTTTCTTT. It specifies CASSLAKSNTEAFF.

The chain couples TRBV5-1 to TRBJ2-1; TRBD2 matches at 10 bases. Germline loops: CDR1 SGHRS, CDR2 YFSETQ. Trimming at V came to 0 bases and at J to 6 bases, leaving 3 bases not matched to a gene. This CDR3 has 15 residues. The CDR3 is CASSLVSGRSNEQFF. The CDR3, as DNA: TGCGCCAGCAGCTTGGTTAGCGGGAGGAGCAATGAGCAGTTCTTC.

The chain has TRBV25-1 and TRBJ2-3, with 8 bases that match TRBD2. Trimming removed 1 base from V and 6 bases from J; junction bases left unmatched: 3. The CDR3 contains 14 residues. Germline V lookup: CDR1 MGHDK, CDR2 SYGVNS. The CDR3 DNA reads TGTGCCAGCAGTGAATTCGGGGGGGCGGATACGCAGTATTTT. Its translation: CASSEFGGADTQYF.

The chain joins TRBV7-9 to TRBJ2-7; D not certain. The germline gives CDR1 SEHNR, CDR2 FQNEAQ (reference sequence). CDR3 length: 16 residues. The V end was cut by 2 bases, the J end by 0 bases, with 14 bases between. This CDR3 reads CASSLFPAISSYEQYF. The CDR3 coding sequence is TGTGCCAGCAGCTTATTTCCAGCGATAAGCTCCTACGAGCAGTACTTC.

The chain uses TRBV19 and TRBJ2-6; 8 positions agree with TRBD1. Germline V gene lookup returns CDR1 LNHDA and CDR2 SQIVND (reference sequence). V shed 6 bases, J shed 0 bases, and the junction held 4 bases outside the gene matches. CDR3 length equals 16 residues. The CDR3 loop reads CASRDRVFSGANVLTF. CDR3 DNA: TGTGCCAGTAGGGACAGGGTCTTCTCTGGGGCCAACGTCCTGACTTTC.

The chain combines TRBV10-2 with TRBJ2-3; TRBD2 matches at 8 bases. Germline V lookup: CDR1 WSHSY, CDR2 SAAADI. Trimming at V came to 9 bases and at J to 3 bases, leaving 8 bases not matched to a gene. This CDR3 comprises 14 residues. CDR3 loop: CASRISGETDTQYF. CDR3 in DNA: TGCGCCAGTCGGATTAGCGGGGAGACAGATACGCAGTATTTT.

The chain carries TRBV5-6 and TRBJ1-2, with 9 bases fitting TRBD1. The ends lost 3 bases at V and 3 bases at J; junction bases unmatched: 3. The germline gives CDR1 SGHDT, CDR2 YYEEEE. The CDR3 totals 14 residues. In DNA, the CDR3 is TGTGCCAGCAGCTCCACAGGGGGCGACTATGGCTACACCTTC. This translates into CASSSTGGDYGYTF.

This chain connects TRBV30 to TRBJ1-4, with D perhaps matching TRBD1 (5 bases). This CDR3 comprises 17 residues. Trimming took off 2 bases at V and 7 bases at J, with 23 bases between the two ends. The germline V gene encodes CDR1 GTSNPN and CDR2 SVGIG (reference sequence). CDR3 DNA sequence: TGTGCCTGGAGTAGACTCCGGGCGGGATCTGGGGGTGAAAAACTGTTTTTT. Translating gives CAWSRLRAGSGGEKLFF.

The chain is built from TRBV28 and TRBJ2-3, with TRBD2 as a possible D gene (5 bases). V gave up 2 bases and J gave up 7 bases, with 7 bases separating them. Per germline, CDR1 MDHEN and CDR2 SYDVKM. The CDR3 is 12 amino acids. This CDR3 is CASSLAGYTQYF. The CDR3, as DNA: TGTGCCAGCAGTTTAGCGGGTTATACGCAGTATTTT.

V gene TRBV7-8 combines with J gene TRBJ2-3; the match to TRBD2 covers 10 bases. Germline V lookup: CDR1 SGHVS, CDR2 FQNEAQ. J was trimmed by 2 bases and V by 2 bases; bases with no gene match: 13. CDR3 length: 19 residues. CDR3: CASSLLASGRGESTDTQYF. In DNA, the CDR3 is TGTGCCAGCAGCTTACTTGCTAGCGGGAGAGGGGAGTCCACAGATACGCAGTATTTT.

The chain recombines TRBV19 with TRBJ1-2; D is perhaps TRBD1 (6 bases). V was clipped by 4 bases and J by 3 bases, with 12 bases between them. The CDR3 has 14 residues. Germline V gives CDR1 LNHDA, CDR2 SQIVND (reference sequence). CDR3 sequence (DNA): TGTGCCAGTAGTACACAGGGATCGGACTATGGCTACACCTTC. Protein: CASSTQGSDYGYTF.

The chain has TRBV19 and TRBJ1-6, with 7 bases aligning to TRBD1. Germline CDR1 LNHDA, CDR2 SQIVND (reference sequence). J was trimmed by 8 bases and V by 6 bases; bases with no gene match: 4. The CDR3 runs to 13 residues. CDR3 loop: CASRGQYYSPLHF. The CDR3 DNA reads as TGTGCCAGTAGGGGACAGTATTATTCACCCCTCCACTTT. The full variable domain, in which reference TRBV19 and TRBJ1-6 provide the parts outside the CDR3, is DGGITQSPKYLFRKEGQNVTLSCEQNLNHDAMYWYRQDPGQGLRLIYYSQIVNDFQKGDIAEGYSVSREKKESFPLTVTSAQKNPTAFYLCASRGQYYSPLHFGNGTRLTVT.

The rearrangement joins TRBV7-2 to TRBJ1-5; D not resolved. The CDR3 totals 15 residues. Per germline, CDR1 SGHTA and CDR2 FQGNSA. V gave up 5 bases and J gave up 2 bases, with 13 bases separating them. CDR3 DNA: TGTGCCAGCAGCGCCCAGGTGGGAGGCAATCAGCCCCAGCATTTT. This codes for CASSAQVGGNQPQHF.

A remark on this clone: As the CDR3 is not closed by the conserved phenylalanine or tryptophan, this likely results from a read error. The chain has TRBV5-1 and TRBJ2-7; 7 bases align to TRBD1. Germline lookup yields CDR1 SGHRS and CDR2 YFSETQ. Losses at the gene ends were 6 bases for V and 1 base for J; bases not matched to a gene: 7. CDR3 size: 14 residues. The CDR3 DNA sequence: TGCGCCAGCACACCACAGGGGAGTTCCTACGAGCAGTACTAC. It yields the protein CASTPQGSSYEQYY.

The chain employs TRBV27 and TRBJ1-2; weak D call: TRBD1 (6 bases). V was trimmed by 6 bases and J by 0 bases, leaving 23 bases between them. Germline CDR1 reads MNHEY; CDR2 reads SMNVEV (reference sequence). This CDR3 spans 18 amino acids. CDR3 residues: CASSFLNPGQESNYGYTF. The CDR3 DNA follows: TGTGCCAGCAGCTTCCTGAATCCGGGACAAGAATCTAACTATGGCTACACCTTC.

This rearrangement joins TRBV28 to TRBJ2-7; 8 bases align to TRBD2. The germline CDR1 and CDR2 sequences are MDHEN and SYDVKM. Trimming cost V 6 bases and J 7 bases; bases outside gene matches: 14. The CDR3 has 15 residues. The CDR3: CASSLIQRTSPEQYF. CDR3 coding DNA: TGTGCCAGCAGCCTCATTCAGAGGACTAGCCCTGAGCAGTACTTC.

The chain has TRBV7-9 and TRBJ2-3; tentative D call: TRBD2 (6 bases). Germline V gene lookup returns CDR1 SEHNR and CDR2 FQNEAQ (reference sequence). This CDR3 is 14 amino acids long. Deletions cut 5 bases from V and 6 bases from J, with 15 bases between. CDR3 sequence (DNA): TGTGCCAGCAGCCTGGGACTGGGCCCGGATACGCAGTATTTT. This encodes CASSLGLGPDTQYF.

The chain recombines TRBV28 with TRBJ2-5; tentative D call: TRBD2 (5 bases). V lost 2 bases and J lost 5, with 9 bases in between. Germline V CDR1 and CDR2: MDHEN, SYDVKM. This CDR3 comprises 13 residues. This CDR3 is CASSLGGRETQYF. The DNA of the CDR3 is TGTGCCAGCAGTTTAGGAGGAAGGGAGACCCAGTACTTC. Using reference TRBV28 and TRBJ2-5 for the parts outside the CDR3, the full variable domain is DVKVTQSSRYLVKRTGEKVFLECVQDMDHENMFWYRQDPGLGLRLIYFSYDVKMKEKGDIPEGYSVSREKKERFSLILESASTNQTSMYLCASSLGGRETQYFGPGTRLLVL.

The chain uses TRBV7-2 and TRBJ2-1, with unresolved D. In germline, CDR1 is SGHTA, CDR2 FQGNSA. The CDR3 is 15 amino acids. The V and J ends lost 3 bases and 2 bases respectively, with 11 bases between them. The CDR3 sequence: CASSLTPEAYNEQFF. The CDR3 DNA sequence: TGTGCCAGCAGCTTGACCCCAGAGGCCTACAATGAGCAGTTCTTC.

CDR3 protein: CASSSTRTGRGETQYF. CDR3 coding DNA: TGTGCCAGCAGCTCGACCCGGACAGGAAGGGGAGAGACCCAGTACTTC. This sequence joins TRBV5-5 and TRBJ2-5; 7 nucleotides agree with TRBD1. CDR1 SGHKS and CDR2 YYEKEE come from the germline V gene (reference sequence). J gave up 4 bases and V 3 bases, and 12 bases lay outside the gene matches. The CDR3 consists of 16 residues.

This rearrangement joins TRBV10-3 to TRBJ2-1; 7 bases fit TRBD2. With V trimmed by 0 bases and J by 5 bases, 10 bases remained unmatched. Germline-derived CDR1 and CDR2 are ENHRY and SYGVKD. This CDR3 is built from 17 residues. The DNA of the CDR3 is TGTGCCATCAGTGAGTCAGGCGCTAGCGGCGATAACAATGAGCAGTTCTTC. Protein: CAISESGASGDNNEQFF.